This TCR beta chain was documented in a study of cytomegalovirus exposure and HLA in healthy donors. In regard to this clone: Its antigen is not identified.

The CDR3 is 16 residues long. Trimming cost V 1 base and J 2 bases; bases outside gene matches: 3. Germline V gene sequence: CDR1 SEHNR, CDR2 FQNEAQ (reference sequence). Study results and limitations: In vitro checks showed that three CMV-associated chains really do target CMV antigens.

PCR employed 60 Vbeta and 13 Jbeta primers. Method: immunoSEQ multiplex PCR; TCRdb's copy keeps in-frame clones and lacks some. The data hold around 150,000 clones, with 65% to 70% observed a single time. Sequences were obtained from PBMCs. The genes are TRBV7-9 and TRBJ2-3; 10 bases agree with TRBD2. The sequence was obtained from a human donor in good health. This chain's CDR3 is CASSLGLAGATDTQYF. CDR3 nucleotides: TGTGCCAGCAGCTTAGGCCTAGCGGGAGCCACAGATACGCAGTATTTT.